This T cell receptor beta chain was obtained from a study of neurological immune-mediated disorders. This CDR3 contains 12 residues. Germline V gene lookup returns CDR1 MNHEY and CDR2 SVGAGI. TCRdb re-derived calls from the 5' RACE reads in MiXCR, one entry per CDR3 protein. The table records about 30,000 distinct CDR3 sequences, more than 10% of them present only once. Findings and caveats of the study: It was HTLV-1-associated myelopathy that showed the most TCR clonal expansion, while multiple sclerosis showed the least, falling below healthy controls.

On this clonotype: What it recognizes is unknown. A read error may account for a junction end that differs from germline.

This chain joins TRBV6-5 and TRBJ2-2; D unresolved. Sequenced: PBMCs. This receptor was taken from a man aged 55 to 70 in good health. The CDR3 sequence: CASSYGTVELFF. The CDR3 nucleotides are TGTGCCAGCAGTTACGGCACCGTGGAGCTGTTTTTT.